This T cell receptor (beta chain) originates from a study of shared clonotypes between healthy human individuals. Profiled with immunoSEQ multiplex PCR; TCRdb holds only in-frame clones, not every one. The sample holds millions of clones, over 85% seen once. The germline V gene encodes CDR1 ENHRY and CDR2 SYGVKD. The germline V and J ends were trimmed by 0 bases and 6 bases, with 8 bases remaining between them. The CDR3 has 13 amino acids. Note on this clone: Its antigen is not identified.

Study conclusions and caveats: The study generally estimated greater richness for naive than memory subsets.

The chain employs TRBV10-3 and TRBJ2-5; no reliable D call. This receptor was obtained from a man between 18 and 29 years old in good health. The specimen was naive CD4+ T cells sorted from blood. Noted subset: CD45RA+ positively selected. The CDR3: CAISESPAQTQYF. The DNA of the CDR3 is TGTGCCATCAGTGAGTCCCCGGCTCAGACCCAGTACTTC.